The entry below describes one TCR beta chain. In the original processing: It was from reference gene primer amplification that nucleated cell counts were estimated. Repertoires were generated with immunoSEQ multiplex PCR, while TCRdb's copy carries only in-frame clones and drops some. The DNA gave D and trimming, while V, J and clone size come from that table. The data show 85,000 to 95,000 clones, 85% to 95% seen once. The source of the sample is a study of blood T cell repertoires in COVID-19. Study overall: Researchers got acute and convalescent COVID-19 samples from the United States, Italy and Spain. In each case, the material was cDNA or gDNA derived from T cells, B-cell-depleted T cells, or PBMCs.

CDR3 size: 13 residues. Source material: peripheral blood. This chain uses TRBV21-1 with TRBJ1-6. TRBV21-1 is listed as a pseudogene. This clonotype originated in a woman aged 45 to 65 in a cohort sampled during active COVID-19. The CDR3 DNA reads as TGTGCCAGCAGCATGGGGGGTAATTCACCCCTCCACTTT. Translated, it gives CASSMGGNSPLHF.